This TCR beta chain came from a study of cytomegalovirus exposure and HLA in healthy donors. With respect to this clone: Its cognate antigen is unknown.

CDR1 and CDR2 (germline): MDHEN, SYDVKM. Trimming cost V 7 bases and J 7 bases, with 13 bases left between them. This CDR3 region has 12 residues. Amplification used 60 Vbeta primers and 13 Jbeta primers. The protocol was immunoSEQ multiplex PCR, while the TCRdb copy is restricted to in-frame clones and leaves out a portion. The sample records under 200,000 clones, about 71% being singletons. Study results and limitations: Later analysis associated a missense DCLRE1C variant with TCR beta V- and J-gene trimming. Data from an earlier analysis indicated that most TCR beta V segments were productive either about 87% or about 30% of the time. The authors listed 164 TCR beta chains as cytomegalovirus-associated.

The sequenced material came from PBMCs. The sequence came from a man aged 45-60 years in good health and CMV-seronegative. The chain carries TRBV28 and TRBJ1-2; the D gene is possibly TRBD1 (5 bases). Here the CDR3 reads CASIGGLGGYTF. Written as DNA, the CDR3 is TGTGCCAGCATTGGGGGGTTGGGTGGCTACACCTTC.